One and the same sample provided the 26 T cell receptor beta chains below, sequenced in a study of T cells in Graves' hyperthyroidism and ophthalmopathy. Researchers amplified the TCR beta CDR3 regions from RNA transcripts. The TCR CDR3 first-round RT-PCR relied on the HTBI primer set. TCRdb used MiXCR to reprocess the multiplex PCR reads, holding one entry per CDR3 protein. The table lists hundreds of thousands of distinct CDR3 sequences, roughly 25% of them singletons, with over 9% in the top ten. Sample: blood. The receptors were gathered from a woman aged 25 to 45 with Graves' ophthalmopathy.

Ten or more counts support this clonotype. The V gene is TRBV7-2, the J gene TRBJ2-2; 8 bases align to TRBD2. CDR1 and CDR2 (germline): SGHTA, FQGNSA. The CDR3 sequence is 15 residues long. Losses at the gene ends were 1 base for V and 5 bases for J; bases not matched to a gene: 3. The CDR3 protein is CASSLVSGVTGELFF. CDR3 DNA sequence: TGTGCCAGCAGCTTAGTTAGCGGGGTAACCGGGGAGCTGTTTTTT.

This clonotype has a handful of counts. The chain links TRBV7-6 to TRBJ2-7; TRBD2 might be the D (5 bases). Looked up from germline, CDR1 is SGHVS and CDR2 is FNYEAQ. The CDR3 is 16 residues long. Deletions cut 1 base from V and 3 bases from J, with 16 bases between. CDR3: CASSLEGLAPGYEQYF. For the CDR3, the DNA is TGTGCCAGCAGCTTAGAGGGTTTAGCGCCGGGCTACGAGCAGTACTTC.

The CDR3 loop reads CASSYDTVLYEQYF. DNA of the CDR3: TGTGCCAGCAGCTACGACACGGTATTGTACGAGCAGTACTTC. This chain links TRBV12-3 or TRBV12-4 with TRBJ2-7; D is unresolved. V shed 6 bases and J shed 4 bases, with 16 bases lying between them. The CDR3 has 14 residues.

This clonotype was found many times. This chain joins TRBV20-1 and TRBJ2-4; D is ambiguous. Deletions cut 0 bases from V and 7 bases from J, with 10 bases between. Germline CDR1 reads DFQATT; CDR2 reads SNEGSKA (reference sequence). The CDR3 covers 13 residues. The CDR3 here is CSARDVSQNIQYF. The CDR3 DNA sequence: TGCAGTGCTAGAGATGTGTCACAGAACATTCAGTACTTC.

V usage is TRBV20-1 and J usage is TRBJ2-7; the match to TRBD1 covers 7 bases. This CDR3 has 15 amino acids. Trimming removed 1 base from V and 6 bases from J; junction bases left unmatched: 12. In germline, CDR1 is DFQATT, CDR2 SNEGSKA (reference sequence). CDR3 sequence (DNA): TGCAGTGCTAGAGCCCGAGGGGACAGAAGGCTCGAGCAGTACTTC. Its protein product is CSARARGDRRLEQYF.

The rearrangement uses TRBV20-1 and TRBJ2-5; 10 nucleotides match TRBD1. Unmatched junction bases numbered 6, after V lost 6 bases and J lost 5 bases. The CDR3 loop spans 13 amino acids. The germline V gene has CDR1 DFQATT and CDR2 SNEGSKA (reference sequence). The CDR3: CSAGTGDMETQYF. The CDR3 DNA reads as TGCAGTGCCGGGACAGGGGACATGGAGACCCAGTACTTC.

This clonotype was counted many times. The rearrangement joins TRBV7-9 to TRBJ2-5; no clear D gene. The V and J ends lost 1 base and 5 bases respectively, with 8 bases between them. Germline V lookup: CDR1 SEHNR, CDR2 FQNEAQ (reference sequence). This CDR3 contains 13 residues. The CDR3 DNA follows: TGTGCCAGCAGCTTAGGACTGATGGAGACCCAGTACTTC. It translates to CASSLGLMETQYF. Supplemented by reference TRBV7-9 and TRBJ2-5, the full variable domain reads DTGVSQNPRHKITKRGQNVTFRCDPISEHNRLYWYRQTLGQGPEFLTYFQNEAQLEKSRLLSDRFSAERPKGSFSTLEIQRTEQGDSAMYLCASSLGLMETQYFGPGTRLLVL.

This clonotype has just a few counts. Here the CDR3 reads CASAPQGRETQYF. The CDR3 DNA follows: TGTGCCAGCGCCCCTCAGGGGCGGGAGACCCAGTACTTC. The chain has TRBV11-2 and TRBJ2-5; tentative D call: TRBD1 (6 bases). From germline, CDR1 is SGHAT and CDR2 FQNNGV. Trimming removed 8 bases at V and 5 bases at J, with 15 bases between. The CDR3 contains 13 residues.

The rearrangement joins TRBV6-5 to TRBJ2-5; 10 bases fit TRBD2. CDR1 is MNHEY and CDR2 is SVGAGI in the germline V gene. The CDR3 is 16 residues long. V shed 0 bases, J shed 5 bases, and the junction held 6 bases outside the gene matches. CDR3 protein: CASSYSQRGGLETQYF. CDR3 sequence (DNA): TGTGCCAGCAGTTACTCCCAGCGGGGGGGTCTGGAGACCCAGTACTTC.

This clonotype came up many times. This sequence joins TRBV12-5 and TRBJ2-7, with D perhaps TRBD1 (6 bases). The germline V and J ends were trimmed by 7 bases and 2 bases, with 15 bases remaining between them. Germline V CDR1 and CDR2: LGHNT, FRNRAP. The CDR3 is made up of 14 amino acids. Written as DNA, the CDR3 is TGTGCTAGTGCCACGGACAGCTTACCCTACGAGCAGTACTTC. Protein product: CASATDSLPYEQYF.

This clonotype was recorded many times. The chain carries TRBV28 and TRBJ2-2; D is undetermined. Trimming pared 8 bases from V and 7 bases from J, leaving 17 bases between. Germline V gene lookup returns CDR1 MDHEN and CDR2 SYDVKM. The CDR3 is 14 amino acids. Here the CDR3 reads CASVGPGNGGELFF. The CDR3 DNA is TGTGCCAGCGTGGGTCCCGGAAATGGCGGGGAGCTGTTTTTT.

V is TRBV19 and J is TRBJ2-7; D unclear. The CDR3 has 15 amino acids. V lost 3 bases, J lost 2 bases, and 14 bases lay in between. Germline-derived CDR1 and CDR2 are LNHDA and SQIVND (reference sequence). CDR3 coding DNA: TGTGCCAGTAGTATTCCGGGCCGCATCGCCTACGAGCAGTACTTC. This sequence encodes CASSIPGRIAYEQYF.

The table lists this clonotype with many counts. The genes are TRBV11-3 and TRBJ2-7; D not certain. Looked up from germline, CDR1 is SGHNT and CDR2 is YENEEA. The CDR3 is made up of 13 amino acids. Trimming stripped 3 bases from V and 5 bases from J, with 11 bases between. CDR3 sequence reads: CASSFTHAHEQYF. Written as DNA, the CDR3 is TGTGCCAGCAGCTTCACCCACGCCCACGAGCAGTACTTC.

This clonotype has a count of ten or more. J is TRBJ1-2 and V is TRBV29-1; 7 bases map to TRBD1. V shed 3 bases and J 8 bases; nucleotides not matched to a gene: 9. The CDR3 contains 13 residues. Germline V gives CDR1 SQVTM, CDR2 ANQGSEA. The CDR3: CSVDTDRARGYTF. The DNA of the CDR3 is TGCAGCGTTGATACCGACAGGGCGCGAGGCTACACCTTC.

A word on this clonotype: This clone may be a read error of a much larger clone one base away. The rearrangement joins TRBV27 to TRBJ1-1, with TRBD1 as a possible D gene (5 bases). Trimming removed 3 bases from V and 1 base from J, with 15 bases in between. The CDR3 consists of 16 residues. Germline V gene lookup returns CDR1 MNHEY and CDR2 SMNVEV (reference sequence). CDR3 loop: CASSFAGLYGNTEAFF. CDR3 DNA: TGTGCCAGCAGTTTCGCAGGGTTGTACGGGAACACTGAAGCTTTCTTT.

This clonotype was counted at least ten times. The V call is TRBV11-2, the J call TRBJ2-5; no firm D call. The ends were cut back, 0 bases at V and 4 bases at J, with 6 bases in the middle. The germline V gene encodes CDR1 SGHAT and CDR2 FQNNGV. The CDR3 totals 13 residues. CDR3 bases: TGTGCCAGCAGCTTAGATCCTCCAGAGACCCAGTACTTC. It translates to CASSLDPPETQYF.

This clonotype came up many times. A much larger clone lies one base from this, so it may be a read error. The chain links TRBV6-1 to TRBJ1-3; D is unclear. V lost 4 bases to trimming and J lost 3 bases, with 10 bases between them. The CDR3 has 14 residues. CDR1 is MNHNS, CDR2 SASEGT, per germline. DNA for the CDR3: TGTGCCAGCAGTGTAAATCGTTTTGGAAACACCATATATTTT. It encodes CASSVNRFGNTIYF.

This clonotype occurred many times. The chain is built from TRBV14 and TRBJ1-1; no clear D. Trimming took off 3 bases at V and 1 base at J, with 15 bases between the two ends. This CDR3 is 16 amino acids long. The germline CDR1 and CDR2 sequences are SGHDN and FVKESK. The CDR3 here is CASSHLVAPENTEAFF. The DNA for the CDR3 is TGTGCCAGCAGCCATCTAGTAGCCCCCGAGAACACTGAAGCTTTCTTT.

This clonotype has more than one count but fewer than ten. J is TRBJ1-3 and V is TRBV7-2; a weak D match, TRBD1 (5 bases). From germline, CDR1 is SGHTA and CDR2 FQGNSA. CDR3 length: 15 residues. V was clipped by 5 bases and J by 0 bases, with 11 bases between them. Here the CDR3 reads CASSLQALSGNTIYF. Here the CDR3 DNA reads TGTGCCAGCAGCCTACAGGCCCTCTCTGGAAACACCATATATTTT.

This clonotype has at least ten counts. The CDR3 here is CASRTGTASGNTIYF. As DNA, the CDR3 is TGTGCCAGCAGGACCGGGACGGCCTCTGGAAACACCATATATTTT. The chain joins TRBV6-5 to TRBJ1-3, with D perhaps matching TRBD1 (5 bases). Between the trimmed V and J ends, which lost 6 bases and 0 bases, there was a span of 12 bases. The CDR3 runs to 15 residues. Germline V gene data show CDR1 as MNHEY and CDR2 as SVGAGI.

The sample holds many counts of this clonotype. The CDR3 region is CASSFSGVGTEAFF. The CDR3 bases are TGTGCCAGCAGTTTCTCAGGGGTCGGGACTGAAGCTTTCTTT. The rearrangement links TRBV12-3 or TRBV12-4 to TRBJ1-1; TRBD1 might be the D (6 bases). V dropped 3 bases and J dropped 5 bases, with 13 bases sitting between them. The CDR3 sequence is 14 residues long.

This clonotype was seen a handful of times. This chain connects TRBV7-3 to TRBJ2-2; 13 bases line up with TRBD2. This CDR3 is 15 amino acids long. The V gene end was trimmed by 5 bases and the J gene end by 5 bases; junction bases not matched to a gene: 2. Germline V lookup: CDR1 SGHTA, CDR2 FQGTGA. CDR3 protein: CASSQTSGGTGELFF. The CDR3, as DNA: TGTGCCAGCAGCCAGACTAGCGGGGGGACCGGGGAGCTGTTTTTT.

This clonotype was seen ten or more times. V and J are TRBV28 and TRBJ2-7, with D unresolved. Trimming cost V 6 bases and J 2 bases, with 11 bases left between them. Germline V lookup: CDR1 MDHEN, CDR2 SYDVKM. CDR3 size: 13 residues. In nucleotides, the CDR3 is TGTGCCAGCAGCCCCCCGCCCACCTACGAGCAGTACTTC. Amino acid sequence: CASSPPPTYEQYF.

This chain joins TRBV24-1 and TRBJ2-7; D unresolved. The CDR3 has 14 residues. CDR1 and CDR2 from the germline V gene are KGHDR and SFDVKD. V shed 7 bases and J shed 2 bases, with 14 bases lying between them. Here the CDR3 reads CATSVRRPAYEQYF. CDR3 nucleotide sequence: TGTGCCACCAGCGTCCGGCGGCCTGCCTACGAGCAGTACTTC.

This clonotype turned up a few times. This sequence joins TRBV5-6 and TRBJ1-5, with 11 bases fitting TRBD1. Germline V gene data show CDR1 as SGHDT and CDR2 as YYEEEE. The CDR3 sequence is 15 residues long. The V segment lost 4 bases and the J segment 5 bases; nucleotides outside the gene matches: 5. Here the CDR3 reads CASSLRTGGDQPQHF. CDR3 nucleotides: TGTGCCAGCAGCCTAAGGACAGGGGGCGATCAGCCCCAGCATTTT.

This clonotype was seen repeatedly, ten times or more. This chain connects TRBV3-1 to TRBJ1-1; the match to TRBD1 covers 7 bases. With 5 bases clipped from V and 1 base from J, the junction kept 4 bases outside the gene matches. Germline V gene data show CDR1 as LGHDT and CDR2 as YNNKEL (reference sequence). This CDR3 is 14 amino acids long. The CDR3 region has the DNA TGTGCCAGCAGCTCCGGGACAGAGAACACTGAAGCTTTCTTT. Protein: CASSSGTENTEAFF.